Each of the 21 T cell receptor beta chains below was sequenced from the same sample in a study of cytomegalovirus exposure and HLA in healthy donors. Clones were sequenced by immunoSEQ multiplex PCR, and TCRdb holds only the in-frame ones, with some missing. The data contain about 360,000 clones, roughly 85% of them seen just once; the ten biggest clones take up roughly 0.75%. The material sequenced was PBMCs. These receptors were obtained from a woman younger than 35 in good health and CMV-seronegative.

The V call is TRBV28, the J call TRBJ1-1; possible D gene TRBD1, 5 bases. CDR3 size: 14 residues. CDR1 and CDR2 (germline): MDHEN, SYDVKM. Trimming took 7 bases from V and 5 from J, leaving 17 bases between them. The DNA for the CDR3 is TGTGCCAGCAAAAGGGCGGGGGTTGGAACTGAAGCTTTCTTT. Amino acids: CASKRAGVGTEAFF.

The rearrangement joins TRBV30 to TRBJ1-3, with 9 bases lining up with TRBD1. CDR3 length: 14 residues. The germline V gene has CDR1 GTSNPN and CDR2 SVGIG (reference sequence). Trimming at V came to 5 bases and at J to 3 bases, leaving 5 bases not matched to a gene. CDR3 DNA: TGTGCCTGGCTCACAGGGGGCGGTGGAAACACCATATATTTT. It translates to CAWLTGGGGNTIYF.

The rearrangement uses TRBV18 and TRBJ2-1, with TRBD2 identical over 14 bases. CDR3 length equals 17 residues. CDR1 is KGHSH, CDR2 LQKENI, per germline. Trimming cost V 4 bases and J 9 bases; bases outside gene matches: 11. The CDR3 reads CASSRGLAGGGVGEQFF. Written as DNA, the CDR3 is TGTGCCAGCTCACGTGGACTAGCGGGAGGTGGGGTTGGTGAGCAGTTCTTC.

The rearrangement uses TRBV6-1 and TRBJ2-3; D may be TRBD2 (6 bases). This CDR3 has 14 residues. With 8 bases removed from V and 4 bases from J, the gap between germline ends came to 16 bases. Germline V lookup: CDR1 MNHNS, CDR2 SASEGT. The CDR3 protein is CASVREAPSDTQYF. The CDR3 nucleotides read TGTGCCAGCGTTAGGGAGGCGCCCTCAGATACGCAGTATTTT.

This clone has only one observation. J is TRBJ1-5 and V is TRBV2, with 8 bases aligning to TRBD1. V lost 6 bases to trimming and J lost 6 bases; unmatched junction nucleotides: 7. The CDR3 spans 14 residues. Germline V lookup: CDR1 SNHLY, CDR2 FYNNEI. The CDR3 DNA is TGTGCCAGCAGGACAGGGGTCGCGGGTCAGCCCCAGCATTTT. This translates into CASRTGVAGQPQHF. The full variable domain, rest sourced from reference TRBV2 and TRBJ1-5, is EPEVTQTPSHQVTQMGQEVILRCVPISNHLYFYWYRQILGQKVEFLVSFYNNEISEKSEIFDDQFSVERPDGSNFTLKIRSTKLEDSAMYFCASRTGVAGQPQHFGDGTRLSIL.

The rearrangement links TRBV2 to TRBJ2-1; D is unclear. The germline V gene has CDR1 SNHLY and CDR2 FYNNEI. The length of the CDR3 is 12 residues. V was shortened by 4 bases and J by 12 bases, with 13 bases between the two germline ends. In nucleotides, the CDR3 is TGTGCCAGCAGTGCTGGCGGCCCTGGGCAGTTCTTC. As protein: CASSAGGPGQFF.

The gene calls are TRBV2 and TRBJ2-3; possible D gene TRBD2, 6 bases. V lost 8 bases and J 6 bases, leaving 12 bases between the germline ends. Germline CDR1 is SNHLY and CDR2 is FYNNEI. The CDR3 sequence is 12 residues long. The CDR3: CASGGLDDTQYF. CDR3 coding DNA: TGTGCCAGCGGGGGACTGGATGATACGCAGTATTTT.

The table lists this clone with a few counts. The chain combines TRBV5-8 with TRBJ2-1, with a tentative D call TRBD2 (5 bases). The CDR3 sequence is 11 residues long. Germline V lookup: CDR1 SGHTS, CDR2 YDEGEE. CDR3 sequence: CADAGQGEQFF. Written as DNA, the CDR3 is TGTGCAGACGCGGGCCAAGGTGAGCAGTTCTTC.

This chain uses TRBV5-4 with TRBJ2-5, with 10 bases identical to TRBD1. Germline V gene sequence: CDR1 SGHNT, CDR2 YYREEE (reference sequence). CDR3 length: 14 amino acids. Unmatched junction bases numbered 2, after V lost 3 bases and J lost 3 bases. Written as DNA, the CDR3 is TGTGCCAGCAGCTGGGACAGGGGAGAAGAGACCCAGTACTTC. Amino acids: CASSWDRGEETQYF.

V and J are TRBV5-1 and TRBJ2-6, with TRBD1 identical over 7 bases. The CDR3 has 17 amino acids. Trimming at V came to 1 base and at J to 0 bases, leaving 4 bases not matched to a gene. Germline V gives CDR1 SGHRS, CDR2 YFSETQ. The DNA of the CDR3 is TGCGCCAGCAGCTTGACAGGGGTGGTCTCTGGGGCCAACGTCCTGACTTTC. Translated: CASSLTGVVSGANVLTF.

The chain has TRBV19 and TRBJ1-2; the D is unclear. Germline CDR1 LNHDA, CDR2 SQIVND (reference sequence). The CDR3 runs 13 residues. V was pared by 7 bases and J by 8 bases, with 17 bases between. The CDR3 region is CASNSGSTRGYTF. The CDR3 DNA reads as TGTGCCAGTAATTCCGGGAGCACAAGGGGCTACACCTTC.

This clone showed up just once. This rearrangement joins TRBV9 to TRBJ1-1; a possible D gene is TRBD1 (6 bases). Per the germline V gene, CDR1 is SGDLS and CDR2 is YYNGEE. The CDR3 spans 16 residues. Trimming removed 4 bases from V and 1 base from J, with 17 bases in between. The CDR3 bases are TGTGCCAGCAGCCCTCTAGGGACATCCGAGAACACTGAAGCTTTCTTT. Translation: CASSPLGTSENTEAFF.

V is TRBV2 and J is TRBJ1-6; no clear D. Germline assignment: CDR1 SNHLY and CDR2 FYNNEI. V lost 7 bases to trimming and J lost 6 bases, with 13 bases between them. This CDR3 has 14 residues. The CDR3 bases are TGTGCCAGCACCCTAGCCCTCTCTAATTCACCCCTCCACTTT. Protein sequence: CASTLALSNSPLHF.

This clone came up a few times. This chain uses TRBV14 with TRBJ2-7, with 7 bases identical to TRBD1. V gave up 4 bases and J gave up 5 bases; unmatched junction bases: 5. CDR1 and CDR2 (germline): SGHDN, FVKESK. CDR3 length equals 13 residues. CDR3 DNA: TGTGCCAGCAGCCTGACAGGGCCCGACGAGCAGTACTTC. It codes for CASSLTGPDEQYF. The variable domain in full, completed from reference TRBV14 and TRBJ2-7, reads EAGVTQFPSHSVIEKGQTVTLRCDPISGHDNLYWYRRVMGKEIKFLLHFVKESKQDESGMPNNRFLAERTGGTYSTLKVQPAELEDSGVYFCASSLTGPDEQYFGPGTRLTVT.

The gene calls are TRBV6-1 and TRBJ2-7; TRBD1 agrees at 7 bases. Unmatched junction bases numbered 8, after V lost 6 bases and J lost 3 bases. The germline gives CDR1 MNHNS, CDR2 SASEGT. The CDR3 sequence is 14 residues long. CDR3 protein: CASSPGTDYYEQYF. The CDR3 region has the DNA TGTGCCAGCAGCCCCGGGACAGATTACTACGAGCAGTACTTC.

V is TRBV6-1 and J is TRBJ1-4; D is perhaps TRBD1 (5 bases). The CDR3 contains 14 residues. V was clipped by 2 bases and J by 7 bases, with 11 bases between them. Looked up from germline, CDR1 is MNHNS and CDR2 is SASEGT. The CDR3 is CASSEHRGSEKLFF. CDR3 sequence (DNA): TGTGCCAGCAGTGAACATCGGGGGTCTGAAAAACTGTTTTTT.

This chain uses TRBV9 with TRBJ2-5; 8 positions match TRBD1. Germline assignment: CDR1 SGDLS and CDR2 YYNGEE. This CDR3 has 16 residues. V shed 3 bases, J shed 5 bases, and the junction held 12 bases outside the gene matches. CDR3 sequence (DNA): TGTGCCAGCAGCGGTAGGAGGGACAGGAAGTTGGAGACCCAGTACTTC. Translating it yields CASSGRRDRKLETQYF.

V usage is TRBV19 and J usage is TRBJ2-7, with 10 bases matching TRBD2. This CDR3 comprises 15 residues. From germline, CDR1 is LNHDA and CDR2 SQIVND (reference sequence). Unmatched junction bases numbered 9, after V lost 5 bases and J lost 5 bases. In DNA, the CDR3 is TGTGCCAGTAGTCTCCAAGCGGGAGGGAGACACGAGCAGTACTTC. This translates into CASSLQAGGRHEQYF. Using reference TRBV19 and TRBJ2-7 for the parts outside the CDR3, the full variable domain is DGGITQSPKYLFRKEGQNVTLSCEQNLNHDAMYWYRQDPGQGLRLIYYSQIVNDFQKGDIAEGYSVSREKKESFPLTVTSAQKNPTAFYLCASSLQAGGRHEQYFGPGTRLTVT.

In DNA form, the CDR3 reads TGTGCCTGGGGGACAGGGACCACCTACGAGCAGTACTTC. This sequence encodes CAWGTGTTYEQYF. The V gene is TRBV30, the J gene TRBJ2-7; 9 bases fit TRBD1. The ends lost 5 bases at V and 2 bases at J; junction bases unmatched: 4. The CDR3 is 13 residues long. The V gene's germline CDR1 is GTSNPN and CDR2 SVGIG (reference sequence).

The chain joins TRBV9 to TRBJ2-2; 7 positions match TRBD1. The V gene's germline CDR1 is SGDLS and CDR2 YYNGEE. CDR3 size: 15 residues. Trimming cost V 4 bases and J 6 bases; bases outside gene matches: 9. CDR3 protein: CASSSDRVLSGELFF. CDR3 in DNA: TGTGCCAGCAGCAGTGACAGGGTTTTGTCCGGGGAGCTGTTTTTT.

The chain links TRBV9 to TRBJ2-5; the match to TRBD2 covers 7 bases. The CDR3 is 15 residues long. V lost 7 bases to trimming and J lost 5 bases; unmatched junction nucleotides: 14. Germline V gene data show CDR1 as SGDLS and CDR2 as YYNGEE. In DNA, the CDR3 is TGTGCCAGCGGACGGGGGGAACTAGCGCTGGAGACCCAGTACTTC. This codes for CASGRGELALETQYF.